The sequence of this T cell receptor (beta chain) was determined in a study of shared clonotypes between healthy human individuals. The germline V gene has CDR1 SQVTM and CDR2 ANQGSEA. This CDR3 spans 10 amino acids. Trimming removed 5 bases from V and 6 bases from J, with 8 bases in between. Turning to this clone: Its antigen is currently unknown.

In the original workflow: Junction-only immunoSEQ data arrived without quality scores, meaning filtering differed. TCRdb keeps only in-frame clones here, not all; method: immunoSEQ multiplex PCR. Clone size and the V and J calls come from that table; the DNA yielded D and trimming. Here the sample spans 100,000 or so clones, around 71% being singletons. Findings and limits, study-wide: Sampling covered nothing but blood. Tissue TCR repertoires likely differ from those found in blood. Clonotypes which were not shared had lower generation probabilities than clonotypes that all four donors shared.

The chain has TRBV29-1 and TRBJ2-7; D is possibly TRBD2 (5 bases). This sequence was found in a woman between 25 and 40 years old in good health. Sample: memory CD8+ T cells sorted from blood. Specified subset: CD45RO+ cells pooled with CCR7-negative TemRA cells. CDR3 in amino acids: CSVTRGEQYF. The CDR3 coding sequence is TGCAGCGTTACCCGGGGCGAGCAGTACTTC.